This TCR beta chain originates from a study of patients and donors after allogeneic stem cell transplantation (dated by TCRdb to 2019 to 2021). Comments on this clonotype: The specificity of this receptor is unknown. It has no much larger one-base neighbor in the sample; base qualities were not kept.

The CDR3, from cysteine to phenylalanine, totals 14 residues. Only the CDR3 DNA is retained, 42 bases long and in frame from the first base. Trimming costs V 5 bases and J 4 bases, and their ends lie 12 bases apart. Library creation used RT-PCR. The listed sequencing device is NextSeq 550. TCRdb reprocessed the public reads (quality trimming at Q25 with fastp, clone calling with MiXCR) and kept in-frame beta chains. CDR3 protein sequences are deduplicated, and each keeps its most common genes and DNA. The sample profile shows about a million distinct CDR3 sequences; about a sixth of them were found once. Roughly 6.4% of the sample belongs to the ten largest clones.

The sample was blood, either unsorted or a sorted T cell fraction (not recorded which). The clonotype was recovered from a human donor who was either an allogeneic HSCT recipient or a stem cell or donor lymphocyte infusion donor (not recorded which). It is not recorded whose cells these are; they may come from a transplant donor. The chain employs TRBV12-3 or TRBV12-4 and TRBJ1-5; there is no confident call for the D gene. This receptor carries the CDR3 CASSPTQRNQPQHF. In nucleotide form, the sequence is TGTGCCAGCAGTCCGACCCAGAGAAATCAGCCCCAGCATTTT.